This TCR beta chain was identified in a study of chemoradiotherapy in HPV16-positive cancers. Study information: Functional T-cell assays on a couple of HPV16-positive patients' cells defined candidate HPV-specific clones and common TCR motifs.

Study-level results: For HPV16-positive patients, expanding HPV-responsive T cells associated with longer recurrence-free survival.

The CDR3 totals 13 residues. CDR1 is MDHEN and CDR2 is SYDVKM in the germline V gene. The V and J ends lost 8 bases and 4 bases, in that order; junction bases with no gene match: 5. This clone came up a few times. The antigen is undetermined. Some clones are missing from TCRdb's copy, which holds only in-frame ones; the method was immunoSEQ multiplex PCR. The sample has over 15,000 clones, more than 70% seen once. The sequence derives from a human donor with HPV-associated anogenital cancer. This chain links TRBV28 with TRBJ2-3; 8 nucleotides line up with TRBD2. This sample was gathered from a patient who underwent chemoradiotherapy. CDR3 in amino acids: CASLGRGADTQYF. Written as DNA, the CDR3 is TGTGCCAGCCTAGGGCGGGGGGCAGATACGCAGTATTTT.